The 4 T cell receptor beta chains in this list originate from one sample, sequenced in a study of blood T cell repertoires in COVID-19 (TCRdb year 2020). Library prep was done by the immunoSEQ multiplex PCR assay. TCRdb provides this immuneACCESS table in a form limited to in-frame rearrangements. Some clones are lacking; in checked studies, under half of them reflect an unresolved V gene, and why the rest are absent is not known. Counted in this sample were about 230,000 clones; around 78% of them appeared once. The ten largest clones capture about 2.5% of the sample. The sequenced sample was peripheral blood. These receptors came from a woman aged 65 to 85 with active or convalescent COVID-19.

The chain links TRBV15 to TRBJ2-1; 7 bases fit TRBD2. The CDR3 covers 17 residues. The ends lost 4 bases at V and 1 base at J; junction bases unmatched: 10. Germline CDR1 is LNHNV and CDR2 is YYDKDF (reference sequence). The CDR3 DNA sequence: TGTGCCACCAGCACACCCGCGGGGGAGGGGTCCTACAATGAGCAGTTCTTC. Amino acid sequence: CATSTPAGEGSYNEQFF.

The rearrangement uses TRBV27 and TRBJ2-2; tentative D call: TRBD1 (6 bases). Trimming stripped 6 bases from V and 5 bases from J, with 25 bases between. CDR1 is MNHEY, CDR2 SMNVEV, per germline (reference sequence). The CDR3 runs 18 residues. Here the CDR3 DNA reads TGTGCCAGCAGGGACAGAAAGGGGCCGTGGCCAAGAACCGGGGAGCTGTTTTTT. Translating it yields CASRDRKGPWPRTGELFF.

CDR3 sequence: CASSVGGHTGELFF. The CDR3 nucleotides read TGTGCCAGCAGCGTTGGAGGTCACACCGGGGAGCTGTTTTTT. The chain joins TRBV7-9 to TRBJ2-2; possible D gene TRBD2, 5 bases. Germline loops: CDR1 SEHNR, CDR2 FQNEAQ (reference sequence). Between the trimmed V and J ends, which lost 5 bases and 3 bases, there was a span of 10 bases. CDR3 size: 14 residues.

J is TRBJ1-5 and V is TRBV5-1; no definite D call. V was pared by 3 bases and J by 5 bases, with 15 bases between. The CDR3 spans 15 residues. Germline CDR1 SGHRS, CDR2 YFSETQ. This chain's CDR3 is CASSSSFGEHQPQHF. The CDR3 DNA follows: TGCGCCAGCAGCTCCTCCTTTGGAGAGCATCAGCCCCAGCATTTT.